This T cell receptor beta chain was recovered during a study of shared clonotypes between healthy human individuals. Study results and caveats: Sample collection involved blood only; tissue repertoires are likely different. Lower generation probabilities were found for non-shared clonotypes than for those shared by all four donors.

As concerns this clone: Its antigen is undetermined. Distinct nucleotide sequences in the sample also encode this CDR3.

V lost 2 bases to trimming and J lost 3 bases; unmatched junction nucleotides: 1. Germline V lookup: CDR1 MNHEY, CDR2 SVGAGI. CDR3 length equals 13 residues. Selected positively for CCR7 and CD45RO-negative, naive CD8 cells excluded terminally differentiated effector memory CD45RA+ cells. All donors were healthy HIV-negative adults lacking recent acute infections or vaccinations. At a deep level, the assay was run. Measured with immunoSEQ multiplex PCR; TCRdb has only the in-frame clones, and not every one. The table includes about 2 million clones, about 94% detected once. The sequenced material came from naive CD8+ T cells sorted from blood. This receptor was taken from a man younger than 35 in good health. The V and J genes are TRBV6-5 and TRBJ2-7, with 7 bases lining up with TRBD2. CDR3 amino acids: CASSYGGDYEQYF. As DNA, the CDR3 is TGTGCCAGCAGTTACGGGGGGGACTACGAGCAGTACTTC.